These T cell receptor beta chains were read from a single sample in a study of CD8+CD57+ T cells in acquired aplastic anemia. TCRdb re-called the reads with MiXCR, one entry per CDR3 protein. The sample records roughly 260,000 distinct CDR3 sequences, approximately 45% being singletons. Sequenced sample: sorted CD4+, CD8+, or CD8+CD57+ T cells (not recorded which) from PBMCs. These receptor sequences come from a human donor with aplastic anemia. The conserved cysteine and the conserved F or W are not part of the CDR3 here. Not every row has a clone size; where given, it reads once, few, many or a size class.

CDR3aa,j_gene,abundance,v_gene
AIRIQGEGNTEAF,TRBJ1-1,-,TRBV10-3
ASSPLGEETQY,TRBJ2-5,-,TRBV19
ASSQHVSDYPDNGYT,TRBJ1-2,-,TRBV14
GAAGTPGRWQF,TRBJ2-1,few,TRBV20-1
ASSRDRQNGNTEAF,TRBJ1-1,-,TRBV7-6
SVGGGADGYT,TRBJ1-2,few,TRBV29-1
ASSEWAGDQETQY,TRBJ2-5,-,TRBV25-1
ASSSPPGNEQF,TRBJ2-1,-,TRBV6-5
ASSLWGSNTEAF,TRBJ1-1,many,TRBV5-5
ASSEVSTGELF,TRBJ2-2,many,TRBV2
AISEVSTSARQPQH,TRBJ1-5,once,TRBV10-3
ASSLEGQEIEAF,TRBJ1-1,-,TRBV5-6
ASDRRTGKSYEQY,TRBJ2-7,many,TRBV2
ASGGAANYGYT,TRBJ1-2,many,TRBV5-1
ASRLLSGLGEQY,TRBJ2-7,-,TRBV7-8
ATSSSGGAGANVLT,TRBJ2-6,-,TRBV15
ASSLGSSGGPMGNEQF,TRBJ2-1,-,TRBV12-3/TRBV12-4
ASSFLLAGRGENEQF,TRBJ2-1,few,TRBV5-1
SAGASQETQY,TRBJ2-5,-,TRBV20-1
SARARLAGALNEQF,TRBJ2-1,-,TRBV20-1
ASTTGGRDYGYT,TRBJ1-2,-,TRBV12-3/TRBV12-4
ASSLDWREYQETQY,TRBJ2-5,many,TRBV5-8
ASSVGSDTQY,TRBJ2-3,many,TRBV9
SVEGDGFSYEQY,TRBJ2-7,many,TRBV29-1
ATRKGQAANQPQY,TRBJ2-5,-,TRBV15
ASSFGTGGNSPLH,TRBJ1-6,-,TRBV19
ASPWRAGSYEQY,TRBJ2-7,-,TRBV5-1
ASSQDPASSYEQY,TRBJ2-7,many,TRBV4-1
ASSLEGVGDYGYT,TRBJ1-2,-,TRBV7-9
ASRLGLGTGVGEQF,TRBJ2-1,-,TRBV27
ASSEEGAQYQPQH,TRBJ1-5,-,TRBV2
SARRTQETQY,TRBJ2-5,-,TRBV20-1
ASSADNGIEAF,TRBJ1-1,many,TRBV4-3
ASSLEGSDTDTQY,TRBJ2-3,once,TRBV5-6
ASSLERSLAKNIQY,TRBJ2-4,-,TRBV5-5
AIRGSGTTSSGANVLT,TRBJ2-6,-,TRBV10-3
ASSFTPSYEQY,TRBJ2-7,many,TRBV5-1
ASRDPQGRRINQPQH,TRBJ1-5,many,TRBV10-2
ATSRTRDGSYNEQF,TRBJ2-1,many,TRBV15
ASSSGTDQPQH,TRBJ1-5,-,TRBV12-3/TRBV12-4
ASREGNSVYNEQF,TRBJ2-1,-,TRBV27
SARPWGPTQY,TRBJ2-5,many,TRBV20-1
SVAGTGNSYEQY,TRBJ2-7,few,TRBV29-1
ASGLAGGST,TRBJ1-2,-,TRBV2
ASSQDGGDTQY,TRBJ2-3,-,TRBV14
ASTGIGRGGEVEQF,TRBJ2-1,many,TRBV6-4
ASSLGDAGEYYEQY,TRBJ2-7,many,TRBV11-2
ASSQDKGTGLFGGYT,TRBJ1-2,many,TRBV4-3